A selection of T cell receptor beta chains follows, all from one sample in a study of shared clonotypes between healthy human individuals. Profiled with immunoSEQ multiplex PCR; TCRdb holds only in-frame clones, not every one. Of about 600,000 clones in the sample, 98% were seen once. Sequences were obtained from naive CD8+ T cells sorted from blood. Source of these receptors: a man between 25 and 39 years old in good health. The CDR3 runs from the conserved cysteine through the conserved F or W. A D gene is named only where the DNA matches it firmly. Part of the rows lack a size; the others show once, few, many or a class for expanded clones.

V gene	D gene	J gene	clone size	CDR3 protein	CDR3 DNA
TRBV11-2	-	TRBJ1-1	-	CASSPASRATEAFF	TGTGCCAGCAGCCCCGCGTCGAGGGCCACTGAAGCTTTCTTT
TRBV10-3	-	TRBJ1-3	-	CAIRTSGNTIYF	TGTGCCATCAGGACAAGTGGAAACACCATATATTTT
TRBV6-1	-	TRBJ2-5	-	CATPGLFNF	TGTGCCACCCCGGGTTTATTTAACTTC
TRBV27	-	TRBJ1-5	once	CASSFVGQPQHF	TGTGCCAGCAGTTTCGTAGGTCAGCCCCAGCATTTT
TRBV10-3	-	TRBJ1-4	few	CARRIIGEKLFF	TGTGCCAGGAGGATAATCGGTGAAAAACTGTTTTTT
TRBV28	-	TRBJ1-5	-	CASSPQGRGNQPQHF	TGTGCCAGCAGTCCCCAGGGGAGGGGCAATCAGCCCCAGCATTTT
TRBV9	TRBD1	TRBJ2-3	-	CASSAWDSSTDTQYF	TGTGCCAGCAGCGCATGGGACAGTAGCACAGATACGCAGTATTTT
TRBV27	-	TRBJ1-1	-	CASRDLGNTEAFF	TGTGCCAGCAGGGACCTAGGGAACACTGAAGCTTTCTTT
TRBV4-1	-	TRBJ1-1	-	CASSHQLGQGGPEAFF	TGCGCCAGCAGCCATCAACTTGGGCAGGGCGGGCCTGAAGCTTTCTTT
TRBV5-8	-	TRBJ1-2	-	CASSLLGTYGYTF	TGTGCCAGCAGCTTGTTGGGTACCTATGGCTACACCTTC
TRBV7-9	TRBD2	TRBJ2-6	once	CASSTTSGSSGANVLTF	TGTGCCAGCAGCACCACTAGCGGGAGTTCTGGGGCCAACGTCCTGACTTTC
TRBV13	-	TRBJ2-7	-	CASLLRGGNSDEQYF	TGTGCCAGCCTTTTAAGGGGGGGTAATAGCGACGAGCAGTACTTC
TRBV29-1	TRBD2	TRBJ2-1	-	CSVRTSGPRGSYNEQFF	TGCAGCGTACGGACTAGCGGGCCGCGGGGCTCCTACAATGAGCAGTTCTTC
TRBV28	TRBD2	TRBJ2-5	-	CASSLYIAGARETQYF	TGTGCCAGCAGTTTATACATAGCGGGAGCTAGAGAGACCCAGTACTTC
TRBV5-1	-	TRBJ2-1	-	CASSLFPESSYNEQFF	TGCGCCAGCAGCCTTTTTCCGGAGAGCTCCTACAATGAGCAGTTCTTC
TRBV27	TRBD2	TRBJ2-1	-	CASSFGLAGAPYNEQFF	TGTGCCAGCAGTTTCGGGCTAGCGGGAGCGCCTTACAATGAGCAGTTCTTC
TRBV6-5	TRBD1	TRBJ1-3	-	CASRVDRGTGNTIYF	TGTGCCAGCAGGGTTGACAGGGGCACTGGAAACACCATATATTTT
TRBV7-9	-	TRBJ1-1	-	CASSLEDTEAFF	TGTGCCAGCAGCTTAGAGGATACTGAAGCTTTCTTT
TRBV11-2	TRBD1	TRBJ1-2	-	CASSLVWGDSYYGYTF	TGTGCCAGCAGCTTAGTCTGGGGGGACAGTTACTATGGCTACACCTTC
TRBV5-6	-	TRBJ1-5	-	CASSSLNQPQHF	TGTGCCAGCAGCTCGCTGAATCAGCCCCAGCATTTT
TRBV9	TRBD2	TRBJ2-5	-	CASSGGTSGRGETQYF	TGTGCCAGCAGCGGCGGGACTAGCGGGAGGGGAGAGACCCAGTACTTC
TRBV7-3	-	TRBJ2-1	-	CASSPYKTSAGEQFF	TGTGCCAGCAGCCCGTACAAAACTAGTGCCGGTGAGCAGTTCTTC
TRBV10-2	-	TRBJ2-7	-	CASRDSLPYEQYF	TGCGCCAGCAGGGACAGCCTGCCCTACGAGCAGTACTTC
TRBV11-2	-	TRBJ2-5	-	CASSLGEGPLRETQYF	TGTGCCAGCAGCTTAGGTGAAGGGCCCCTAAGGGAGACCCAGTACTTC
TRBV9	-	TRBJ2-2	-	CASDRGNTGELFF	TGTGCCAGCGATAGGGGAAACACCGGGGAGCTGTTTTTT
TRBV5-1	TRBD1	TRBJ1-3	once	CASSQGDRVGDTIYF	TGCGCCAGCAGCCAGGGGGACAGGGTGGGAGACACCATATATTTT
TRBV29-1	-	TRBJ1-1	-	CSVGGTAEAFF	TGCAGCGTTGGGGGAACAGCTGAAGCTTTCTTT
TRBV29-1	-	TRBJ2-7	-	CSVEMGSGLPEQYF	TGCAGCGTCGAAATGGGATCAGGGCTTCCCGAGCAGTACTTC
TRBV2	TRBD1	TRBJ1-1	-	CASSEGTGYMNTEAFF	TGTGCCAGCAGTGAGGGGACAGGGTATATGAACACTGAAGCTTTCTTT
TRBV5-4	TRBD1	TRBJ2-2	-	CASSPTGGNTGELFF	TGTGCCAGCAGCCCGACAGGGGGAAACACCGGGGAGCTGTTTTTT
TRBV29-1	-	TRBJ2-5	-	CSVTAVHQETQYF	TGCAGCGTTACAGCGGTGCACCAAGAGACCCAGTACTTC
TRBV12-5	TRBD2	TRBJ2-1	-	CASGLKAGESDEQFF	TGTGCTAGTGGTTTGAAGGCGGGAGAGTCGGATGAGCAGTTCTTC
TRBV27	-	TRBJ2-6	-	CASSLWSSGANVLTF	TGTGCCAGCAGTTTATGGTCCTCTGGGGCCAACGTCCTGACTTTC
TRBV6-6	TRBD1	TRBJ2-1	-	CASNPGTDYNEQFF	TGTGCCAGCAACCCCGGGACAGATTACAATGAGCAGTTCTTC
TRBV15	TRBD1	TRBJ2-1	once	CATSRRDRGNEQFF	TGTGCCACCAGCAGGCGGGACAGGGGTAATGAGCAGTTCTTC
TRBV6-6	-	TRBJ2-3	-	CASSWREGQNTDTQYF	TGTGCCAGCAGTTGGCGCGAGGGACAAAACACAGATACGCAGTATTTT
TRBV6-4	-	TRBJ1-5	-	CASSEGRDYSNQPQHF	TGTGCCAGCAGTGAAGGAAGGGATTATAGCAATCAGCCCCAGCATTTT
TRBV29-1	TRBD2	TRBJ2-2	-	CSVFRTSGLGAGELFF	TGCAGCGTATTTAGGACTAGCGGGTTGGGCGCCGGGGAGCTGTTTTTT
TRBV15	-	TRBJ2-3	once	CATSLGLSTDTQYF	TGTGCCACCAGCTTGGGGTTGAGCACAGATACGCAGTATTTT
TRBV5-5	-	TRBJ2-7	-	CASSLEAGASDEQYF	TGTGCCAGCAGCTTGGAGGCAGGGGCATCGGACGAGCAGTACTTC
TRBV4-1	TRBD2	TRBJ2-1	-	CASSQVLGGGSYNEQFF	TGCGCCAGCAGCCAGGTGCTAGGCGGGGGCTCCTACAATGAGCAGTTCTTC